These 27 T cell receptor beta chains were sequenced from one sample in a study of immune characterization of retroperitoneal liposarcoma. One entry per CDR3 protein, called by TCRdb with MiXCR from the PCR reads. The data show roughly 9,800 distinct CDR3 sequences, approximately 27% seen once. Input material: tumor tissue. The receptor set was obtained from a male donor with retroperitoneal liposarcoma.

By share of the sample, this clonotype is medium-sized (0.01 to 0.1%). One end of the junction varies from germline; a read error may be responsible. This sequence joins TRBV7-2 and TRBJ2-1; no clear D. Near its end, the DNA agrees better with TRBJ2-7, so the J call may be wrong. Germline V gene sequence: CDR1 SGHTA, CDR2 FQGNSA. The CDR3 sequence is 14 residues long. The CDR3: CASSLAKESYEQYF. In DNA form, the CDR3 reads TGTGCCAGCAGCTTGGCGAAGGAGTCCTATGAGCAGTACTTC.

The V call is TRBV12-5, the J call TRBJ2-5; D call uncertain. Per germline, CDR1 LGHNT and CDR2 FRNRAP. The CDR3 sequence is 13 residues long. V was shortened by 6 bases and J by 11 bases, with 19 bases between the two germline ends. For the CDR3, the DNA is TGTGCTAGTGGCCAAGGATGGGCCAATGAGCAGTACTTC. Its translation is CASGQGWANEQYF.

The rearrangement joins TRBV7-2 to TRBJ2-2; 10 nucleotides match TRBD1. The CDR3 contains 15 residues. CDR1 SGHTA and CDR2 FQGNSA come from the germline V gene. The ends lost 5 bases at V and 7 bases at J; junction bases unmatched: 7. CDR3: CASSPPTGGGGELFF. In DNA, the CDR3 is TGTGCCAGCAGCCCACCGACAGGGGGCGGCGGGGAGCTGTTTTTT. The whole variable domain, filled in from reference TRBV7-2 and TRBJ2-2, reads GAGVSQSPSNKVTEKGKDVELRCDPISGHTALYWYRQSLGQGLEFLIYFQGNSAPDKSGLPSDRFSAERTGGSVSTLTIQRTQQEDSAVYLCASSPPTGGGGELFFGEGSRLTVL.

This clonotype has more than one count but fewer than ten. The V call is TRBV12-3 or TRBV12-4, the J call TRBJ2-1, with a weak D call TRBD2 (5 bases). The CDR3 totals 15 residues. Trimming left V 7 bases short and J 3 bases short, with 16 bases between. In DNA, the CDR3 is TGTGCCAGCAATCCCACACCCGGGGTCTACAATGAGCAGTTCTTC. Translated, it gives CASNPTPGVYNEQFF.

This clonotype was detected many times. CDR3 nucleotides: TGTGCCAGCAGTGAAGTAGCGGGTCGCACAGATACGCAGTATTTT. This sequence encodes CASSEVAGRTDTQYF. This chain uses TRBV6-1 with TRBJ2-3, with TRBD2 identical over 7 bases. Trimming at V came to 1 base and at J to 1 base, leaving 2 bases not matched to a gene. The germline V gene has CDR1 MNHNS and CDR2 SASEGT. The CDR3 sequence is 15 residues long.

J is TRBJ2-2 and V is TRBV7-6; D is unresolved. With 0 bases removed from V and 7 bases from J, the gap between germline ends came to 12 bases. Germline V gene lookup returns CDR1 SGHVS and CDR2 FNYEAQ. The CDR3 is made up of 15 amino acids. CDR3 sequence reads: CASSLASGRIGELFF. The CDR3 coding sequence is TGTGCCAGCAGCTTAGCTTCCGGACGTATCGGGGAGCTGTTTTTT.

V gene TRBV12-3 or TRBV12-4 combines with J gene TRBJ2-3; 13 nucleotides line up with TRBD2. The end of the DNA fits TRBJ2-7 better, so the J call may be wrong. The CDR3 is 15 residues long. CDR3 region: CASSARTSGGGEQYF. The CDR3, as DNA: TGTGCCAGCAGTGCCCGGACTAGCGGGGGCGGAGAGCAGTACTTC.

This clonotype was picked up a small number of times. The chain carries TRBV6-6 and TRBJ2-4, with 7 bases matching TRBD1. CDR3 length equals 13 residues. Germline assignment: CDR1 MNHNY and CDR2 SVGAGI (reference sequence). After removal of 2 bases from V and 13 bases from J, the junction contained 8 bases not matched to a gene. The CDR3 loop is CASSYTGDNEQYF. The CDR3, as DNA: TGTGCCAGCAGTTACACAGGGGACAATGAGCAGTACTTC.

Note on this clonotype: No conserved phenylalanine or tryptophan is present at the end of the CDR3, so a read error is the likely explanation. V usage is TRBV7-9 and J usage is TRBJ2-1, with a tentative D call TRBD2 (5 bases). V lost 1 base, J lost 13 bases, and 20 bases lay in between. The CDR3 extends over 15 amino acids. In germline, CDR1 is SEHNR, CDR2 FQNEAQ (reference sequence). The CDR3 sequence: CASSLDHLSGRTQFL. The CDR3, as DNA: TGTGCCAGCAGCTTAGATCATCTGAGCGGAAGGACCCAGTTCTTA.

This clonotype was counted only a few times. The chain employs TRBV6-4 and TRBJ1-1; D may be TRBD1 (5 bases). V was cut by 2 bases and J by 4 bases, with 11 bases left in between. Germline V lookup: CDR1 MRHNA, CDR2 SNTAGT. The CDR3 runs to 14 residues. The CDR3 loop is CASSDGGFGTEAFF. CDR3 bases: TGTGCCAGCAGTGACGGGGGGTTCGGCACTGAAGCTTTCTTT.

The V gene is TRBV11-1, the J gene TRBJ2-3; D remains ambiguous. The J call is uncertain, as TRBJ2-1 better fits the DNA end. The germline CDR1 and CDR2 sequences are SGHAT and FQDESV (reference sequence). This CDR3 is built from 13 residues. The CDR3 reads CASSSVSPGEQFF. In DNA form, the CDR3 reads TGTGCCAGCAGCTCGGTATCACCGGGTGAGCAGTTCTTC.

This clonotype occurred many times. V gene TRBV7-2 combines with J gene TRBJ2-2; D is tentatively TRBD1 or TRBD2 (5 bases each). Germline CDR1 is SGHTA and CDR2 is FQGNSA. This CDR3 comprises 16 residues. Trimming left V 4 bases short and J 2 bases short, with 14 bases between. CDR3 nucleotide sequence: TGTGCCAGCAGCTCCGGGACGGCCCTTAACACCGGGGAGCTGTTTTTT. Translating gives CASSSGTALNTGELFF.

This clonotype was detected a few times. V is TRBV6-6 and J is TRBJ2-3; TRBD1 agrees at 10 bases. V shed 2 bases, J shed 3 bases, and the junction held 5 bases outside the gene matches. The CDR3 consists of 16 residues. CDR1 MNHNY and CDR2 SVGAGI come from the germline V gene (reference sequence). CDR3 sequence (DNA): TGTGCCAGCAGTTACGGAGACAGGGGGCAAACAGATACGCAGTATTTT. Translating it yields CASSYGDRGQTDTQYF.

Many counts were recorded for this clonotype. In DNA form, the CDR3 reads TGTGCCAGCAGTTACGGGGGAGTAAGAGAGACCCAGTACTTC. This codes for CASSYGGVRETQYF. The chain employs TRBV6-6 and TRBJ2-5; tentatively, D is TRBD1 or TRBD2 (5 bases each). V was clipped by 2 bases and J by 4 bases, with 11 bases between them. The CDR3 runs 14 residues. Germline assignment: CDR1 MNHNY and CDR2 SVGAGI (reference sequence).

The chain links TRBV6-6 to TRBJ2-5; the match to TRBD2 covers 15 bases. CDR1 MNHNY and CDR2 SVGAGI come from the germline V gene (reference sequence). Germline trimming cut 2 bases from V and 3 bases from J; bases unmatched to any gene: 4. The CDR3 is 17 residues long. CDR3 nucleotides: TGTGCCAGCAGTTACCTTGGACTAGCGGGGGGGAAAGAGACCCAGTACTTC. Protein product: CASSYLGLAGGKETQYF.

This clonotype has just a few counts. This rearrangement joins TRBV6-2 or TRBV6-3 to TRBJ2-3; D not certain. This CDR3 is built from 15 residues. Between the trimmed V and J ends, which lost 5 bases and 5 bases, there was a span of 17 bases. CDR1 MNHEY and CDR2 SVGEGT come from the germline V gene. The CDR3 DNA reads TGTGCCAGCAGTAATCAAGCACCTTCGAGAGATACGCAGTATTTT. Its protein is CASSNQAPSRDTQYF.

The chain couples TRBV6-1 to TRBJ1-2; TRBD1 is a possible D gene (5 bases). There are 12 residues in the CDR3. Germline lookup yields CDR1 MNHNS and CDR2 SASEGT. V lost 8 bases and J lost 4, with 11 bases in between. The CDR3 loop is CASGRVSYGYTF. In DNA form, the CDR3 reads TGTGCCAGCGGCAGGGTATCCTATGGCTACACCTTC.

In this sample, this clonotype turned up many times. The CDR3 region is CASSGTSGHPSSYNEQFF. DNA of the CDR3: TGTGCCAGCAGTGGGACGTCGGGGCACCCTAGCTCCTACAATGAGCAGTTCTTC. The chain recombines TRBV25-1 with TRBJ2-1, with D perhaps matching TRBD1 or TRBD2 (5 bases each). The CDR3 sequence is 18 residues long. Germline CDR1 and CDR2: MGHDK and SYGVNS. Trimming stripped 4 bases from V and 0 bases from J, with 19 bases between. Full variable domain (remainder filled in from reference TRBV25-1 and TRBJ2-1): EADIYQTPRYLVIGTGKKITLECSQTMGHDKMYWYQQDPGMELHLIHYSYGVNSTEKGDLSSESTVSRIRTEHFPLTLESARPSHTSQYLCASSGTSGHPSSYNEQFFGPGTRLTVL.

V gene TRBV6-5 combines with J gene TRBJ2-6; the match to TRBD2 covers 9 bases. This CDR3 has 16 residues. The V gene's germline CDR1 is MNHEY and CDR2 SVGAGI. V shed 4 bases and J 2 bases; nucleotides not matched to a gene: 3. CDR3 amino acids: CASSLAGVTGANVLTF. The CDR3 DNA reads as TGTGCCAGCAGTTTAGCGGGGGTCACTGGGGCCAACGTCCTGACTTTC.

This clonotype occurred a few times. The chain combines TRBV7-8 with TRBJ2-2; 7 bases fit TRBD1. The V gene end was trimmed by 6 bases and the J gene end by 1 base; junction bases not matched to a gene: 5. Germline CDR1 and CDR2: SGHVS and FQNEAQ. This CDR3 is 15 amino acids long. This CDR3 reads CASSRTGLNTGELFF. In DNA form, the CDR3 reads TGTGCCAGCAGTCGGACAGGACTGAACACCGGGGAGCTGTTTTTT.

In its sample, this clonotype was seen a few times. The chain uses TRBV6-1 and TRBJ2-6, with a weak D call TRBD2 (5 bases). Germline V lookup: CDR1 MNHNS, CDR2 SASEGT. The CDR3 sequence is 16 residues long. The V gene lost 4 bases and the J gene lost 2 bases, with 12 bases spanning the gap. CDR3 nucleotides: TGTGCCAGCAGTGGAGGAGGCCTGGCTGGGGCCAACGTCCTGACTTTC. This codes for CASSGGGLAGANVLTF.

There are a few counts of this clonotype. The V and J genes are TRBV11-2 and TRBJ2-1; D gene unclear. Trimming removed 3 bases from V and 13 bases from J, with 22 bases in between. This CDR3 is built from 15 residues. The germline V gene has CDR1 SGHAT and CDR2 FQNNGV. CDR3 amino acids: CASSFASQSQETQFF. In DNA, the CDR3 is TGTGCCAGCAGCTTTGCGTCACAGAGTCAAGAGACCCAGTTCTTC.

This clonotype is medium-sized in the sample. The chain uses TRBV7-2 and TRBJ2-5; no clear D. The CDR3 totals 12 residues. The germline V and J ends were trimmed by 2 bases and 0 bases, with 1 base remaining between them. CDR1 and CDR2 (germline): SGHTA, FQGNSA. CDR3 nucleotide sequence: TGTGCCAGCAGCTTAAACCAAGAGACCCAGTACTTC. Amino acids: CASSLNQETQYF.

This clonotype occurred a few times. A much larger clone lies one base from this, so it may be a read error. The rearrangement uses TRBV11-3 and TRBJ2-6; possibly TRBD2 for D (6 bases). Trimming took off 10 bases at V and 1 base at J, with 20 bases between the two ends. Germline lookup yields CDR1 SGHNT and CDR2 YENEEA. The CDR3 is made up of 17 amino acids. CDR3 nucleotides: TGTGCCAACAGTCCCCGCGGCGGGGCGTCTGGGGCCAACGTCCTGACTTTC. Amino acid sequence: CANSPRGGASGANVLTF.

V and J are TRBV12-3 or TRBV12-4 and TRBJ1-1; D unresolved. Trimming shortened V by 6 bases and J by 11 bases, and 13 bases separated the two germline ends. The CDR3 runs to 11 residues. Here the CDR3 DNA reads TGTGCCAGCAGCCATGGGAGTATGGCTTTCTTT. Translating gives CASSHGSMAFF.

This chain connects TRBV27 to TRBJ2-3, with TRBD1 matching over 9 bases. The J call is in doubt because the DNA end fits TRBJ2-7 better. This CDR3 comprises 15 residues. From germline, CDR1 is MNHEY and CDR2 SMNVEV (reference sequence). Written as DNA, the CDR3 is TGTGCCAGCAGTTTAGCGGGACAGGGTTACAATGAGCAGTACTTC. Protein sequence: CASSLAGQGYNEQYF.

The gene calls are TRBV12-3 or TRBV12-4 and TRBJ2-1, with D hard to call. This CDR3 has 11 amino acids. Deletions cut 5 bases from V and 4 bases from J, with 3 bases between. CDR3 sequence: CASSRYNEQFF. The CDR3 bases are TGTGCCAGCAGTAGATACAATGAGCAGTTCTTC.